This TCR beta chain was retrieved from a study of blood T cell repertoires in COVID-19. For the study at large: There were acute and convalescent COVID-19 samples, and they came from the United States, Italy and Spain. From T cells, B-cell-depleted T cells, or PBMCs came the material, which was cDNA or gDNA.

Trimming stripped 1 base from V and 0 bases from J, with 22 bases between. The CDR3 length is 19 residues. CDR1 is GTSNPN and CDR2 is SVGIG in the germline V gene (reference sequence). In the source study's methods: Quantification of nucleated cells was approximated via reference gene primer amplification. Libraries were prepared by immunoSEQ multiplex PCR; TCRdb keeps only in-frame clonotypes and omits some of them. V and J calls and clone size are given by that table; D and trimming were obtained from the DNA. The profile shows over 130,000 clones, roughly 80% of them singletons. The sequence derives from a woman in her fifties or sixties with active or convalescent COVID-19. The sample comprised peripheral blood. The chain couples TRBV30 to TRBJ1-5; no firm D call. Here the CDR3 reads CAWSGGGGRSLHSNQPQHF. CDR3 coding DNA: TGTGCCTGGAGTGGGGGTGGAGGTCGAAGTCTTCATAGCAATCAGCCCCAGCATTTT.